This T cell receptor (beta chain) was identified in a study of CD8 T cells in Susac syndrome. CD8+ and CD4+ T cells from blood underwent TCR beta sequencing, which was carried out in a high-throughput format. The multiple sclerosis control group was made up of treatment-naive patients with stable or active relapsing-remitting disease. V shed 4 bases and J 2 bases; nucleotides not matched to a gene: 13. Germline V CDR1 and CDR2: DFQATT, SNEGSKA (reference sequence). The CDR3 is 17 residues long. RNA, at roughly 0.45 to 1 ug, was reverse transcribed with random hexamers. One entry per CDR3 protein results from TCRdb running MiXCR on the immunoSEQ multiplex PCR reads. This table holds fewer than 350,000 distinct CDR3 sequences, over 75% found once.

V gene TRBV20-1 combines with J gene TRBJ2-3; TRBD2 matches at 9 bases. The TCR comes from a human donor with multiple sclerosis. Sequenced sample: CD8+ T cells from PBMCs. CDR3: CSATHPGLALHTDTQYF. DNA of the CDR3: TGCAGTGCTACCCACCCGGGACTAGCATTACACACAGATACGCAGTATTTT.